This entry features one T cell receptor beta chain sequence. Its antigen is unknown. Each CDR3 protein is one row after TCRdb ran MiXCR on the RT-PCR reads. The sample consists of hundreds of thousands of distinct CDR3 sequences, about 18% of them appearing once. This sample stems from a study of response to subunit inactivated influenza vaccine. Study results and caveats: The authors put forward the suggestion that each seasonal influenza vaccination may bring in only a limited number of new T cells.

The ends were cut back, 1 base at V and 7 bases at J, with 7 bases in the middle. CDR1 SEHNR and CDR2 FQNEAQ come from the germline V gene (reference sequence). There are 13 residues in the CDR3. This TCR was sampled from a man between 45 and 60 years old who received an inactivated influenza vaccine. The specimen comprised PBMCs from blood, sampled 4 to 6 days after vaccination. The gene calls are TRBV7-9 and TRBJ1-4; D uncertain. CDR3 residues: CASSLEGGEKLFF. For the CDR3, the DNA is TGTGCCAGCAGCTTAGAGGGCGGTGAAAAACTGTTTTTT.